These 7 T cell receptor beta chains were all obtained from the same sample, sequenced in a study of T cell responses to AZD1222 COVID-19 vaccine. TCRdb's table, derived via immunoSEQ multiplex PCR, lists solely in-frame clones and lacks some. The sample consists of tens of thousands of clones, around nine tenths of them appearing once. The sequencing used peripheral blood, collected on day 0 of MenACWY control vaccination. All receptors come from an adult in good health.

The chain combines TRBV2 with TRBJ1-2; TRBD1 matches 7 bases. The CDR3 spans 13 residues. Trimming took 3 bases from V and 8 from J; bases not matched to a gene: 6. Germline lookup yields CDR1 SNHLY and CDR2 FYNNEI. CDR3 protein: CASSDRGYEGYTF. For the CDR3, the DNA is TGTGCCAGCAGTGACAGGGGGTACGAGGGCTACACCTTC.

The rearrangement joins TRBV5-1 to TRBJ2-3; D uncertain. The CDR3 length is 15 residues. Trimming removed 4 bases from V and 1 base from J, with 13 bases in between. Per germline, CDR1 SGHRS and CDR2 YFSETQ. CDR3 region: CASSTEPTRTDTQYF. CDR3 DNA: TGCGCCAGCAGCACGGAGCCGACACGCACAGATACGCAGTATTTT.

The chain joins TRBV19 to TRBJ2-1; 14 bases map to TRBD2. Trimming at V came to 6 bases and at J to 4 bases, leaving 8 bases not matched to a gene. Germline-derived CDR1 and CDR2 are LNHDA and SQIVND (reference sequence). This CDR3 is built from 17 residues. Here the CDR3 DNA reads TGTGCCAGTAGCTCGACTAGCGGGAGGGCCTCGTACAATGAGCAGTTCTTC. This codes for CASSSTSGRASYNEQFF.

This chain uses TRBV6-1 with TRBJ2-3; TRBD2 might be the D (6 bases). The germline V and J ends were trimmed by 1 base and 3 bases, with 8 bases remaining between them. Germline V gene sequence: CDR1 MNHNS, CDR2 SASEGT. CDR3 length: 14 amino acids. CDR3 sequence: CASSEDRGTDTQYF. For the CDR3, the DNA is TGTGCCAGCAGTGAAGACCGGGGGACAGATACGCAGTATTTT.

V gene TRBV5-1 combines with J gene TRBJ1-2; 11 bases agree with TRBD1. Germline CDR1 reads SGHRS; CDR2 reads YFSETQ. This CDR3 has 14 amino acids. V dropped 0 bases and J dropped 8; count of bases not matched to a gene: 3. As DNA, the CDR3 is TGCGCCAGCAGCTTGGGGACAGGGGGCGAAGGCTACACCTTC. It codes for CASSLGTGGEGYTF.

The gene calls are TRBV27 and TRBJ2-3; 9 bases match TRBD2. Trimming at V came to 6 bases and at J to 1 base, leaving 2 bases not matched to a gene. Germline V gives CDR1 MNHEY, CDR2 SMNVEV (reference sequence). The CDR3 extends over 14 amino acids. This chain's CDR3 is CASRRTSGTDTQYF. The CDR3, as DNA: TGTGCCAGCAGACGGACTAGCGGCACAGATACGCAGTATTTT.

The V call is TRBV23-1, the J call TRBJ2-7; D might be TRBD1 (6 bases). TRBV23-1 is annotated as an ORF whose role is uncertain. Trimming removed 4 bases at V and 3 bases at J, with 25 bases between. CDR3 size: 18 residues. CDR3 DNA sequence: TGCGCCAGCAGTCGTGTCACTCAAGGGACAAATAGCTTCTACGAGCAGTACTTC. Encoded protein: CASSRVTQGTNSFYEQYF.